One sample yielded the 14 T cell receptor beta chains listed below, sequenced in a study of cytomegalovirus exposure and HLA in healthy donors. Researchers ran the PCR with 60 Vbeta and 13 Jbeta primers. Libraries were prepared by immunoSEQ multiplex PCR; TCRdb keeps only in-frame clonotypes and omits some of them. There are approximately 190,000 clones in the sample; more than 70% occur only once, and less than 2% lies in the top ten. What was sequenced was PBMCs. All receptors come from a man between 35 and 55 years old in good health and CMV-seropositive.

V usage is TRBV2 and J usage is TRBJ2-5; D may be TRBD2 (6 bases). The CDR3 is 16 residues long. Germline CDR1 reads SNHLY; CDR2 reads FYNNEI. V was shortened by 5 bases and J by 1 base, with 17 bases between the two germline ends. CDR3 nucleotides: TGTGCCAGCAGTCTCGGGGGTGACTCTTTCCAAGAGACCCAGTACTTC. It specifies CASSLGGDSFQETQYF.

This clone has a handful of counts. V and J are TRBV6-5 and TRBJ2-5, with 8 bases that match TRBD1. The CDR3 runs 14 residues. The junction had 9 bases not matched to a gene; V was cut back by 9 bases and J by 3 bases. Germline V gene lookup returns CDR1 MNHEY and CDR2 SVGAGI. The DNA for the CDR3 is TGTGCCAGTACAGGGGGTGGGCTTGAAGAGACCCAGTACTTC. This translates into CASTGGGLEETQYF.

The CDR3 protein is CSVRGLAGVGEQFF. CDR3 bases: TGCAGCGTTAGGGGACTAGCGGGAGTAGGTGAGCAGTTCTTC. V and J are TRBV29-1 and TRBJ2-1; the match to TRBD2 covers 14 bases. Losses at the gene ends were 5 bases for V and 9 bases for J; bases not matched to a gene: 6. The CDR3 has 14 residues. CDR1 is SQVTM and CDR2 is ANQGSEA in the germline V gene.

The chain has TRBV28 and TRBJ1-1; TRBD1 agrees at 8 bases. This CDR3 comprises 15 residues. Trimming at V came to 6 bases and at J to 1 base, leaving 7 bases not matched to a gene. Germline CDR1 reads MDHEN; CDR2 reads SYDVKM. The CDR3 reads CASSPTGQGNTEAFF. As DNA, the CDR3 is TGTGCCAGCAGCCCTACTGGACAGGGGAACACTGAAGCTTTCTTT.

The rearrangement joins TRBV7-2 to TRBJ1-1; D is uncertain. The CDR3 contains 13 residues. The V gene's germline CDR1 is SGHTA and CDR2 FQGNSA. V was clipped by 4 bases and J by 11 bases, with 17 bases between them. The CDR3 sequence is CASSSARRPRAFF. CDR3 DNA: TGTGCCAGCAGCTCCGCGCGGAGACCGAGGGCTTTCTTT.

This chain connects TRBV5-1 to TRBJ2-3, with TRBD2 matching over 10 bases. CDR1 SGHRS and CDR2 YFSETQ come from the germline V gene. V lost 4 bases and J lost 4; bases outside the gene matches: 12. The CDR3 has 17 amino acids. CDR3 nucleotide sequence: TGCGCCAGCAGCCCCCGGGCTAGCGGGAGTGGGGCAGATACGCAGTATTTT. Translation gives CASSPRASGSGADTQYF.

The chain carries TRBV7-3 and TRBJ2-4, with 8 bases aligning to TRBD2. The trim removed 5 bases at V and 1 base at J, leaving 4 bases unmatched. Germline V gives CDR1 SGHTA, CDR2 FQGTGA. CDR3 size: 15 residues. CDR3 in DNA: TGTGCCAGCAGCCCGGGGGGGGCCGCCAAAAACATTCAGTACTTC. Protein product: CASSPGGAAKNIQYF.

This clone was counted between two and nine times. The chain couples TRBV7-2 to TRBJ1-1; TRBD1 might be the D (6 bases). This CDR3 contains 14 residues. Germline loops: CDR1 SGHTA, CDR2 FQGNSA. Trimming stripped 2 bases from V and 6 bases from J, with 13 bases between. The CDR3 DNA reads TGTGCCAGCAGCTTAATCGTAGGACAGTCTGAAGCTTTCTTT. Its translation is CASSLIVGQSEAFF.

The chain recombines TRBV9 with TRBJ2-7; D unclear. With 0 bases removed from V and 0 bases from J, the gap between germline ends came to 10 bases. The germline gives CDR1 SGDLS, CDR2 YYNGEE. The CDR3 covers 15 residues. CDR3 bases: TGTGCCAGCAGCGTAGGGGCACCCGGCTCCTACGAGCAGTACTTC. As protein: CASSVGAPGSYEQYF.

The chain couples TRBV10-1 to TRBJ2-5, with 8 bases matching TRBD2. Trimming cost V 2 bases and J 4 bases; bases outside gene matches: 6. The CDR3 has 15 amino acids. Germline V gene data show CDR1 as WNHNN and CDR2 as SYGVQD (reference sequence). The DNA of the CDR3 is TGCGCCAGCAGTGAGCGTGGGGCGGGAGGAGAGACCCAGTACTTC. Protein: CASSERGAGGETQYF.

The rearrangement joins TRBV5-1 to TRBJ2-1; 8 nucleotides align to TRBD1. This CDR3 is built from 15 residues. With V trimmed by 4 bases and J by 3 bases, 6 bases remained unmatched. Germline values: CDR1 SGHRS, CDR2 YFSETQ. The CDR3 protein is CASSRGQDRYNEQFF. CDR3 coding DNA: TGCGCCAGCAGCAGGGGACAGGACCGCTACAATGAGCAGTTCTTC.

This CDR3 reads CASSLGGVSGNTIYF. DNA of the CDR3: TGTGCCAGCAGTTTAGGCGGGGTCTCTGGAAACACCATATATTTT. The chain combines TRBV27 with TRBJ1-3; no definite D call. The CDR3 is 15 amino acids. CDR1 MNHEY and CDR2 SMNVEV come from the germline V gene (reference sequence). V was shortened by 2 bases and J by 0 bases, with 8 bases between the two germline ends.

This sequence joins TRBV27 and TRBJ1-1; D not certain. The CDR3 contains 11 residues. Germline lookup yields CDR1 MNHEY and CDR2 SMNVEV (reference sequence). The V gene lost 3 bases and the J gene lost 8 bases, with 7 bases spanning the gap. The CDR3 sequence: CASSFGREAFF. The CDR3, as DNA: TGTGCCAGCAGTTTCGGGAGGGAAGCTTTCTTT.

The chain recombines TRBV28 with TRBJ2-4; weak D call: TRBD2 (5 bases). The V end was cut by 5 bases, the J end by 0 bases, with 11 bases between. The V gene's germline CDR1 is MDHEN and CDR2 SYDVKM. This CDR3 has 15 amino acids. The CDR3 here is CASSRLGIAKNIQYF. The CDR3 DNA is TGTGCCAGCAGTCGTCTCGGGATAGCCAAAAACATTCAGTACTTC.